The entry below describes one T cell receptor beta chain. The specificity of this receptor is unknown. No much larger clone exists at a distance of one base, and base qualities are not known. Library preparation employed the immunoSEQ multiplex PCR assay. A mixture of 60 forward primers for TCR Vbeta segments and 13 reverse primers for TCR Jbeta segments was used in the multiplex PCR. A multiplex PCR assay on genomic DNA amplified the CDR3 region of rearranged TCR beta genes. The amplified TCR beta libraries were sequenced on the Illumina HiSeq System as 87-base-pair reads. On the study's bioinformatics: A later analysis counted some 74 million unique TCR beta chains across the 650 to 700 repertoires, and roughly 9.9 million of these chains were shared by at least two donors. Raw reads were error-corrected and collapsed into unique sequences by a nearest-neighbor algorithm in which closely related sequences were merged to remove PCR and sequencing errors. Alignment of CDR3 sequences to IMGT reference sequences was used to assign V, D and J gene segments. For a sequence to be retained, a match of at least six nucleotides to both a V gene segment and a J gene segment was required. Rearrangements were called productive when the CDR3 lacked stop codons and stayed in frame with V and J; all others were non-productive. Following IMGT convention, CDR3 was defined as the stretch from the second conserved V-encoded cysteine to the conserved J-encoded phenylalanine. The earlier analysis of about 530 of the donors excluded any sequence lacking an unambiguous match to a single V gene segment. In an earlier analysis of 587 of the donors, V segments were called functional above 56.7% productive rearrangements and were called segregating when the between-donor standard deviation exceeded 5%. To diagnose cytomegalovirus status from the catalog of TCR beta chain sequences, a statistical classification framework was built. A later analysis assigned V and J genes by comparing TCR nucleotide sequences with IMGT/GENE-DB human TR gene sequences. In a later analysis, CDR3 sequences and most-parsimonious VDJ recombination scenarios were assigned using the TCRdist pipeline. In a later analysis, every TCR beta chain was defined by the combination of its CDR3 amino acid sequence and its V-gene family, and reads without a unique V-gene family were dropped. A later analysis removed several hundred highly shared, low-generation-probability nucleotide sequences to deal with suspected cross-contamination and a sequencing artifact. A later analysis calculated a clonal expansion index for each public chain from normalized within-repertoire ranks of inferred template counts. In a later analysis, generation probabilities were computed using a VDJ recombination model fitted to out-of-frame rearrangements, and the results were checked against IGoR. In a later analysis, hypergeometric tests were used to score TCR-TCR, TCR-HLA and TCR-CMV co-occurrence, with a repertoire-size bias correction applied to TCR pairs. In a later analysis, false discovery rates were estimated by permuting HLA or CMV assignments 20 times. A later analysis grouped co-occurring TCRs with DBSCAN, adding TCRdist sequence similarity when clustering within HLA-allele-positive subsets. Repertoires with fewer than 30,000 or more than 120,000 public chains were left out of co-occurrence clustering, as were about five repertoires with anomalous nucleotide sharing. Here the immuneACCESS table is served through TCRdb, limited to in-frame sequences with V and J called. Missing clones are a known gap in these copies; in checked studies unresolved V genes cover under half, and the rest lacks a known reason. V and J calls and clone size are copied from that table; D and trimming were computed from the DNA. This sample lists about 220,000 clones; 82% were detected once. The ten largest make up 5% to 6% of the sample.

The cohort comprised some 700 healthy bone marrow donors. At the time of sampling, all cohort members were nominally healthy, though unrecorded immune exposures were likely present. The donor was CMV seropositive and was included in the group of 250 to 300 seropositive cohort members. Every donor gave a peripheral blood sample, and the peripheral blood mononuclear cells from that sample were used for TCR beta sequencing. The Qiagen DNeasy Blood Extraction Kit was used to extract genomic DNA from the blood cell samples. This record comes from a study of cytomegalovirus exposure and HLA in healthy donors (dated by TCRdb to about 2017). Broadly, across the study: In an earlier analysis of roughly 500 of the donors, under 300 Gb of sequence data and 117 million unique TCR beta sequences from about 179 million T cells were reported. In a later analysis, previously published TCR beta repertoires from more than 500 donors were re-analyzed and high-resolution HLA genotyping was added so that TCR occurrence patterns could be studied. Every discovery cohort repertoire had been produced on one sequencing platform. The number of donors typed differed by locus, with about 629-630 for A, B, C, DRB1 and DQB1, more than 500 for DQA1, over 600 for DPA1, and roughly 450 for DPB1. Both class I and class II loci were covered by HLA typing, at four-digit resolution. The study used immunosequencing to profile the T cell repertoires of 670 or so subjects and linked those repertoires to cytomegalovirus serostatus. Because of strong linkage in the cohort, five DR-DQ haplotypes were treated as single units for association and clustering. To predict cytomegalovirus infection status, the study combined high-throughput TCR immunosequencing, statistical association of individual TCRs with disease status, and machine learning. In an earlier analysis of a few hundred of the donors, high-throughput TCR beta sequencing was used to judge whether each TCR beta V gene segment behaved as functional or pseudogenic. On average, around 230,000 unique TCR beta nucleotide sequences were sequenced per donor among 398 genotyped donors of the cohort, with 15% to 20% of those sequences being non-productive. The aim of the study was to test whether cataloging public T cell receptors could identify signatures of past pathogen exposure. Of the 300 to 450 genotyped donors, 81% were placed in the genetic ancestry cluster associated with self-reported Caucasian donors. Along with the roughly 670-subject first cohort, a separate validation cohort of over 90 different subjects was used. Roughly 290 gigabases of sequencing data and around 85 million unique TCR sequences made up an early release that covered nearly 650 HLA-typed donors. A later genetic analysis used genome-wide SNP genotypes for about three fifths of the 666 donors, treating that subset as a discovery cohort. Donor age, sex, ethnicity and CMV serostatus were compiled together with the repertoire data. Rather than drawing on any new phenotypic data, the later analysis identified candidate immune exposures from TCR beta sequences and the way those sequences occurred across donors.

Study-wide conclusions, independent of this receptor: Compared with equally common non-associated chains, HLA-associated TCR beta chains in a later analysis were more clonally expanded and had lower generation probabilities. The presence/absence analyses assumed that sequencing depth was roughly uniform across donors, and that assumption may not be true. Cytomegalovirus status was reported to be diagnosed by the classifier with high specificity and sensitivity in both the original and validation cohorts. In an earlier analysis of roughly 560 of the donors, most TCR beta V segments were observed in productive rearrangements about 90% or about 30% of the time, broadly matching IMGT annotations. Because some donors lacked HLA typing at each locus, the association tests relied only on the typed subset. The sequencing pipeline was judged likely to have produced a cluster of highly shared sequence variants as a technical artifact. In a later analysis, most CMV-associated TCR beta chains were found to appear HLA-restricted, with HLA associations seemingly driven largely by CMV exposure. The cohort was sequenced for TCR beta chains only, and without alpha or paired-chain data the features that could be detected were limited. Strong co-occurrence of HLA alleles, especially DR and DQ, made assigning TCR associations to individual alleles difficult. Linkage disequilibrium might explain the correlated functional status among segregating V segments, but an unknown experimental factor could not be excluded. The authors suggested that the approach could potentially be generalized to other disease states and immunological phenotypes. For the cohort, immune exposure information was limited to CMV serostatus. The study listed around 160 TCR beta chains as associated with cytomegalovirus. In vitro tests confirmed that a few of the cytomegalovirus-associated TCR beta chains recognize cytomegalovirus antigens. In a later analysis, the rate of TCR association differed among HLA loci, with DRB1 alleles having the most associated TCRs and HLA-C alleles having the fewest. Compared with the approximately 670-donor mean, donors in an Asian-associated ancestry cluster had fewer N-insertions in productive TCRs, according to a later genetic analysis. A later genetic analysis associated a missense DCLRE1C variant with V-gene and J-gene trimming of TCR beta chains, and an independent cohort replicated the association. A later analysis reported that several top co-occurrence clusters appeared linked to parvovirus B19, influenza, CMV and Epstein-Barr virus. Specific HLA alleles were associated with 15,000 to 20,000 TCR beta sequences at a false discovery rate of 0.05 in a later analysis. A further reported finding was that TCR beta sequences accurately predicted the HLA-A and HLA-B alleles for most subjects in the first cohort. Most TCR sequences were seen in very few donors, while some public TCRs were found in many individuals. The earlier analysis of approximately 540 of the donors excluded some 15 rarely observed V segments, including chromosome 9 orphons, because counts were too low. The 87-base-pair reads could not distinguish some IMGT-functional V segments, including TRBV6-2 and TRBV6-3, so those segments were excluded.

The germline V gene (reference sequence) sets CDR1 to SGHKS and CDR2 to YYEKEE. Trimming costs V 0 bases and J 5 bases, and their ends lie 5 bases apart. Including the terminal cysteine and phenylalanine, the CDR3 comprises 12 residues. Only the CDR3 DNA is retained, 36 bases long and in frame from the first base. Rearrangement joined TRBV5-5 to TRBJ1-2, with the D gene too uncertain to name. The sample was PBMCs. This receptor was identified in a woman aged 40 to 49 in good health and CMV-seropositive. The CDR3 is CASSLGGYGYTF. The DNA sequence is given as TGTGCCAGCAGCTTGGGCGGGTATGGCTACACCTTC. The variable domain in full, with residues beyond the CDR3 obtained from the reference TRBV5-5 and TRBJ1-2 genes, is DAGVTQSPTHLIKTRGQQVTLRCSPISGHKSVSWYQQVLGQGPQFIFQYYEKEERGRGNFPDRFSARQFPNYSSELNVNALLLGDSALYLCASSLGGYGYTFGSGTRLTVV.